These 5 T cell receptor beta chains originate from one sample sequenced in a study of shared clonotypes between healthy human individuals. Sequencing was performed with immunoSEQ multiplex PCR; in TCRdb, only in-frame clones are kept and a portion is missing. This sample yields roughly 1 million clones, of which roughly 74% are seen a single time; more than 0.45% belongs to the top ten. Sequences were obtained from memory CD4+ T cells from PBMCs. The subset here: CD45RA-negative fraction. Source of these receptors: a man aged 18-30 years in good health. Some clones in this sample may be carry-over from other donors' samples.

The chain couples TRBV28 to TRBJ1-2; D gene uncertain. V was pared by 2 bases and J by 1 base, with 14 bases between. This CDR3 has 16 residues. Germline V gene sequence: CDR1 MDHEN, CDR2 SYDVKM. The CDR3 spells CASSLAEVLGNYGYTF. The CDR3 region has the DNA TGTGCCAGCAGTTTAGCTGAGGTCTTGGGTAACTATGGCTACACCTTC.

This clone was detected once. The CDR3: CASSLREGQGEQYF. Here the CDR3 DNA reads TGTGCCAGCAGCTTGCGGGAGGGCCAAGGGGAGCAGTACTTC. The chain combines TRBV7-2 with TRBJ2-5; 9 bases are a match to TRBD2. The CDR3 runs to 14 residues. Germline loops: CDR1 SGHTA, CDR2 FQGNSA. J gave up 11 bases and V 3 bases, and 10 bases lay outside the gene matches.

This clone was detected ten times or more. CDR3 DNA sequence: TGTGCCAGCAGTGAGCCGGGACATACTCTGGTGTACACTGAAGCTTTCTTT. Translation gives CASSEPGHTLVYTEAFF. This rearrangement joins TRBV6-4 to TRBJ1-1; D is perhaps TRBD1 (6 bases). The germline V and J ends were trimmed by 3 bases and 3 bases, with 20 bases remaining between them. Per germline, CDR1 MRHNA and CDR2 SNTAGT. The CDR3 is made up of 17 amino acids.

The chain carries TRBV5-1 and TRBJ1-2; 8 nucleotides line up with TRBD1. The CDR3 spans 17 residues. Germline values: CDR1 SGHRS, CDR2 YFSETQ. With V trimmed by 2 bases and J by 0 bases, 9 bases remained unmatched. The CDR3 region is CASSLGQGAPPNYGYTF. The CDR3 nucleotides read TGCGCCAGCAGCTTAGGGCAGGGGGCCCCCCCTAACTATGGCTACACCTTC.

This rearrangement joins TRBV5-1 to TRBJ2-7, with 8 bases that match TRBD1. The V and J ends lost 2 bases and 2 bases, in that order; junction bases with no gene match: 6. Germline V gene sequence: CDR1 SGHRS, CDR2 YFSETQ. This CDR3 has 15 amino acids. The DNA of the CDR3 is TGCGCCAGCAGCTTACTGACAGGGGCCCCCTACGAGCAGTACTTC. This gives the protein CASSLLTGAPYEQYF.